These 14 T cell receptor beta chains were sequenced from one sample in a study of T-cell reconstitution after alpha-beta-depleted transplantation in children. Preparation of the TCRbeta library was carried out with unique molecular identifiers. Each CDR3 protein is one row after TCRdb ran MiXCR on the PCR reads. The repertoire holds 610,000 or so distinct CDR3 sequences, with roughly 27% as singletons. The sequenced sample was PBMCs, obtained before TCRalphabeta/CD19-depleted stem cell transplant. Every receptor here comes from a boy younger than two with Wiskott-Aldrich syndrome, due to receive a stem cell transplant.

The V and J genes are TRBV4-2 and TRBJ2-1; no clear D. There are 15 residues in the CDR3. V shed 1 base and J shed 0 bases, with 7 bases lying between them. From germline, CDR1 is LGHNA and CDR2 YNFKEQ. The CDR3 DNA reads as TGTGCCAGCAGCCAAGCGTCTAGCTCCTACAATGAGCAGTTCTTC. Amino acids: CASSQASSSYNEQFF.

The chain's CDR3 is CASSLSSSGSRYEQFF. The CDR3 DNA sequence: TGTGCCAGCAGCTTAAGTAGTAGCGGGAGTAGATATGAGCAGTTCTTC. This chain links TRBV7-3 with TRBJ2-1; 9 bases are a match to TRBD2. The CDR3 has 16 residues. The junction had 9 bases not matched to a gene; V was cut back by 1 base and J by 8 bases. Germline values: CDR1 SGHTA, CDR2 FQGTGA. The full variable domain, its missing parts supplied by reference TRBV7-3 and TRBJ2-1, is GAGVSQTPSNKVTEKGKYVELRCDPISGHTALYWYRQSLGQGPEFLIYFQGTGAADDSGLPNDRFFAVRPEGSVSTLKIQRTERGDSAVYLCASSLSSSGSRYEQFFGPGTRLTVL.

The rearrangement uses TRBV20-1 and TRBJ2-7; TRBD2 matches at 13 bases. Trimming took 5 bases from V and 5 from J; bases not matched to a gene: 12. CDR3 length: 16 amino acids. CDR1 and CDR2 from the germline V gene are DFQATT and SNEGSKA (reference sequence). CDR3 DNA sequence: TGCAGTGCTGCGCCGGGACTAGCGGGAACTCATGACGAGCAGTACTTC. This codes for CSAAPGLAGTHDEQYF.

The chain carries TRBV10-3 and TRBJ2-5, with TRBD1 matching 8 bases. Germline CDR1 is ENHRY and CDR2 is SYGVKD. The CDR3 covers 15 residues. Trimming removed 2 bases from V and 5 bases from J; junction bases left unmatched: 7. This CDR3 is CAISEPRTGRETQYF. The CDR3 DNA reads TGTGCCATCAGTGAGCCGCGGACAGGGCGGGAGACCCAGTACTTC.

The rearrangement joins TRBV20-1 to TRBJ2-1; tentative D call: TRBD1 (5 bases). This CDR3 spans 13 amino acids. Germline-derived CDR1 and CDR2 are DFQATT and SNEGSKA (reference sequence). V was clipped by 5 bases and J by 2 bases, with 10 bases between them. The CDR3 is CSAVRGPYNEQFF. The CDR3 DNA reads as TGCAGTGCTGTTAGGGGCCCCTACAATGAGCAGTTCTTC.

This chain uses TRBV10-1 with TRBJ2-2; no definite D call. This CDR3 has 12 amino acids. CDR1 and CDR2 (germline): WNHNN, SYGVQD (reference sequence). The V and J ends lost 5 bases and 6 bases respectively, with 7 bases between them. The CDR3 sequence: CASSPEAGELFF. CDR3 coding DNA: TGCGCCAGCAGTCCTGAGGCCGGGGAGCTGTTTTTT.

The chain couples TRBV11-2 to TRBJ2-7, with a possible D match to TRBD2 (6 bases). The germline V gene has CDR1 SGHAT and CDR2 FQNNGV. This CDR3 has 14 residues. Trimming cost V 3 bases and J 9 bases, with 18 bases left between them. The CDR3 DNA follows: TGTGCCAGCAGCTTGGGACTGGTACTGGAGGTGCAGTACTTC. Amino acids: CASSLGLVLEVQYF.

This clonotype has more than one count but fewer than ten. The chain recombines TRBV4-1 with TRBJ2-1; D might be TRBD2 (5 bases). CDR3 length: 17 residues. The V gene's germline CDR1 is MGHRA and CDR2 YSYEKL. With 1 base removed from V and 0 bases from J, the gap between germline ends came to 13 bases. CDR3 DNA sequence: TGCGCCAGCAGCCAAGTAGGACTGCTCGGCTCCTACAATGAGCAGTTCTTC. Its translation: CASSQVGLLGSYNEQFF.

This clonotype has more than one count but fewer than ten. The rearrangement links TRBV5-1 to TRBJ1-1; D is unclear. Germline V lookup: CDR1 SGHRS, CDR2 YFSETQ. Trimming took 1 base from V and 5 from J, leaving 9 bases between them. This CDR3 region has 13 residues. This chain's CDR3 is CASSLRQETEAFF. CDR3 bases: TGCGCCAGCAGCTTGCGGCAGGAGACTGAAGCTTTCTTT.

This clonotype was picked up a small number of times. The CDR3 DNA is TGTGCCACCAGTAAGGGCCTATACAATGAGCAGTTCTTC. Its protein product is CATSKGLYNEQFF. The chain combines TRBV24-1 with TRBJ2-1, with unresolved D. Germline lookup yields CDR1 KGHDR and CDR2 SFDVKD. CDR3 length equals 13 residues. Deletions cut 6 bases from V and 4 bases from J, with 9 bases between.

In its sample, this clonotype was seen a few times. V gene TRBV6-6 combines with J gene TRBJ1-6, with D possibly matching TRBD1 (5 bases). The CDR3 totals 13 residues. In germline, CDR1 is MNHNY, CDR2 SVGAGI (reference sequence). V was clipped by 6 bases and J by 7 bases, with 10 bases between them. The CDR3 nucleotides are TGTGCCAGCAGCAATCCAGGGAATTCACCCCTCCACTTT. This codes for CASSNPGNSPLHF.

In its sample, this clonotype was seen a few times. The J gene is TRBJ1-5, the V gene TRBV5-6; no firm D call. The CDR3 contains 11 residues. Trimming removed 5 bases from V and 4 bases from J, with 4 bases in between. CDR1 and CDR2 (germline): SGHDT, YYEEEE. CDR3 nucleotides: TGTGCCAGCAGGAGGAATCAGCCCCAGCATTTT. This sequence encodes CASRRNQPQHF. Based on the CDR3 plus reference TRBV5-6 and TRBJ1-5, the full variable domain is DAGVTQSPTHLIKTRGQQVTLRCSPKSGHDTVSWYQQALGQGPQFIFQYYEEEERQRGNFPDRFSGHQFPNYSSELNVNALLLGDSALYLCASRRNQPQHFGDGTRLSIL.

This clonotype has more than one count but fewer than ten. The chain couples TRBV7-2 to TRBJ2-7, with 7 bases matching TRBD1. Germline CDR1 SGHTA, CDR2 FQGNSA. Germline trimming cut 5 bases from V and 4 bases from J; bases unmatched to any gene: 5. The CDR3 is made up of 13 amino acids. As DNA, the CDR3 is TGTGCCAGCAGCACCGGGACAGAGTACGAGCAGTACTTC. Its protein is CASSTGTEYEQYF.

This chain links TRBV3-1 with TRBJ1-5; D might be TRBD1 (6 bases). Trimming took off 1 base at V and 4 bases at J, with 11 bases between the two ends. The length of the CDR3 is 15 residues. The germline V gene encodes CDR1 LGHDT and CDR2 YNNKEL (reference sequence). The CDR3 sequence: CASSQVWGANQPQHF. The CDR3 DNA follows: TGTGCCAGCAGCCAAGTTTGGGGGGCGAATCAGCCCCAGCATTTT.